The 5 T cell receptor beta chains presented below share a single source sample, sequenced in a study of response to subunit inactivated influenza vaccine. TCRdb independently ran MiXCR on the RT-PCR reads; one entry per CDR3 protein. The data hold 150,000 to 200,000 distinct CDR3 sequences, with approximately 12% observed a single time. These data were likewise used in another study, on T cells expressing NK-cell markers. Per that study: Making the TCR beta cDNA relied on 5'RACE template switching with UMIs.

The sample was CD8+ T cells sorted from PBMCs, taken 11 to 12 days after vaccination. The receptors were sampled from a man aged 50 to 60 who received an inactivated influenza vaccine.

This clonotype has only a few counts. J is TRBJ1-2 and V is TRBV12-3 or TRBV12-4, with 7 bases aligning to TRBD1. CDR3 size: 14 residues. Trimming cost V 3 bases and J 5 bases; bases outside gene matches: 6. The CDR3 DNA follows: TGTGCCAGCAGTTTGACAGGGTTGGGTTATGGCTACACCTTC. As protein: CASSLTGLGYGYTF.

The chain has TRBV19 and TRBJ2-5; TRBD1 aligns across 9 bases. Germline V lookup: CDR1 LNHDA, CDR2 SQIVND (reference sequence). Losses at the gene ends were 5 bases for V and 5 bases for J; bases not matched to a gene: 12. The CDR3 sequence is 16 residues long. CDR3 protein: CASSPLPGQGFETQYF. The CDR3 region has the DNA TGTGCCAGTAGTCCCCTACCGGGACAGGGTTTCGAGACCCAGTACTTC.

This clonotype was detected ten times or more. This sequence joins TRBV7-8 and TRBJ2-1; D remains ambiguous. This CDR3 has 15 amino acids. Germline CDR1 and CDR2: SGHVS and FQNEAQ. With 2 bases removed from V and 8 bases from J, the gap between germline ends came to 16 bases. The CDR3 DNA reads TGTGCCAGCAGCTTAAACCCCGCACGGTGGGATGAGCAGTTCTTC. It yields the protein CASSLNPARWDEQFF.

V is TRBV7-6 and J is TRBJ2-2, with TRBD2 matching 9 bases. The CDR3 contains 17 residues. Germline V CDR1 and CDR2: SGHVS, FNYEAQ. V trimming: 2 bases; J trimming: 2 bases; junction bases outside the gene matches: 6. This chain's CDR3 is CASSLFPGLANTGELFF. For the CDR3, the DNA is TGTGCCAGCAGCTTATTTCCGGGACTAGCTAACACCGGGGAGCTGTTTTTT.

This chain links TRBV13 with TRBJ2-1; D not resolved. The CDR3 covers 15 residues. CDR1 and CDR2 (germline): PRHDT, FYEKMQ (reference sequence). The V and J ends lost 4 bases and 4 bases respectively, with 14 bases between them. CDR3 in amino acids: CASSYSPGRYNEQFF. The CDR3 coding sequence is TGTGCCAGCAGCTATAGTCCAGGCCGTTACAATGAGCAGTTCTTC.